This T cell receptor (beta chain) was observed in a study of blood T cells in healthy people across ages. Broader study findings: Since the PBMCs were unsorted, naive and antigen-experienced cells could not be conclusively compared.

In the case of this clonotype: No antigen is known for it.

A second PCR, run for about 6 to 11 cycles, used a sample-barcoded 5' primer plus a J-beta primer mix. TCRdb reprocessed the 5' RACE reads via MiXCR and lists one record per CDR3 protein. Of 850,000 or so distinct CDR3 sequences listed, under 30% are singletons. The ends were cut back, 6 bases at V and 5 bases at J, with 19 bases in the middle. Germline V gene data show CDR1 as MNHEY and CDR2 as SVGEGT. The CDR3 spans 15 residues. What was sequenced was blood. The chain employs TRBV6-2 or TRBV6-3 and TRBJ2-5, with a weak D call TRBD2 (5 bases). The clonotype comes from a woman older than 75 in good health. The CDR3 sequence is CASRRLEGNLETQYF. CDR3 DNA sequence: TGTGCCAGCAGGCGCCTTGAGGGTAATCTTGAGACCCAGTACTTC.